This is a list of T cell receptor beta chains from one sample in a study of CXCR3-negative and CXCR3-positive naive CD8 T cells. TCRdb re-called the 5' RACE reads; one entry per CDR3 protein, DNA not given. The sample table includes fewer than 95,000 distinct CDR3 sequences. The specimen sequenced was naive CXCR3- CD8+ T cells from blood. The receptors stem from a human donor in good health. Some clones in this sample may be carry-over from other donors' samples. Both conserved end residues are part of each CDR3.

TRBJ1-1 TRBV3-1 CASSPGLRTEAFF
TRBJ2-3 TRBV19 CASSIMDTQYF
TRBJ2-7 TRBV29-1 CSVGDRSSYEQYF
TRBJ1-2 TRBV4-1 CASSQEGVLYGYTF
TRBJ2-1 TRBV7-9 CASSVTSGHNEQFF
TRBJ2-7 TRBV9 CASSQTGTGNYEQYF
TRBJ1-2 TRBV7-9 CASSLEVWTYGYTF
TRBJ2-5 TRBV5-6 CASTSGETQYF
TRBJ1-2 TRBV7-9 CASSSRDRDYGYTF
TRBJ1-1 TRBV4-2 CASSQVEGRTSMNTEAFF
TRBJ1-1 TRBV6-5 CASSFSQSTEAFF
TRBJ2-2 TRBV6-4 CASTSVAGAGELFF
TRBJ1-1 TRBV4-1 CASRGERTANTEAFF
TRBJ2-4 TRBV2 CASSEKGENIQYF
TRBJ2-1 TRBV27 CASSRLANEQFF
TRBJ2-5 TRBV28 CASTFSLAGGETQYF
TRBJ1-1 TRBV30 CAWSSGLGTEAFF
TRBJ1-5 TRBV7-2 CASSSPSAPQHF
TRBJ2-1 TRBV7-3 CASSLINSEPHEQFF
TRBJ2-1 TRBV20-1 CSARLAGRNNEQFF
TRBJ1-1 TRBV5-1 CASSSQPREETEAFF
TRBJ2-4 TRBV20-1 CSARTAPEVEYPF
TRBJ1-1 TRBV7-9 CASSSTGEAFF
TRBJ2-2 TRBV7-9 CASSRPLTGMNTGELFF
TRBJ1-1 TRBV25-1 CASSENRGRTEAFF
TRBJ2-7 TRBV2 CASIPLAGWYEQYF
TRBJ2-1 TRBV7-2 CASSLESIGEQFF
TRBJ2-7 TRBV4-2 CASSQAGTSGRAVPYEQYF
TRBJ2-1 TRBV10-3 CAISGENGGNEQFF
TRBJ1-6 TRBV3-1 CASSQDPVGTMDSPLHF
TRBJ2-3 TRBV7-3 CASSFAGGADTQYF
TRBJ2-1 TRBV28 CASSSGQEEYNEQFF
TRBJ2-7 TRBV19 CASSIGTGGVYEQYF
TRBJ2-1 TRBV27 CASSLAGNTYNEQFF
TRBJ2-3 TRBV10-1 CASSERTGGMADTQYF
TRBJ1-1 TRBV10-1 CASSEGRNTEAFF
TRBJ1-1 TRBV19 CASSNTELSVMDPNTEAFF